The 5 T cell receptor beta chains listed next were all sequenced from one sample in a study of a mutant IDH1 vaccine in newly diagnosed glioma. Time point specified: week 11, during vaccination. Each dose of the vaccine consisted of 300 ug of mutant IDH1 20-mer peptide, with topical imiquimod. No antigen has been assigned to these receptors. TCRdb's copy holds only in-frame clones and misses some; the assay was immunoSEQ multiplex PCR. The sample includes 110,000 or so clones, roughly 90% seen only once; the top ten take around 0.6%. Sample: PBMCs, taken from a glioma patient whose treatment included an IDH1 peptide vaccine. These receptors originate from a woman in her fifties or sixties with glioma.

This clone was seen only once. CDR3 sequence reads: CASSSQGRVGDTQYF. The CDR3 bases are TGTGCCAGCAGCTCCCAGGGGAGGGTGGGGGATACGCAGTATTTT. This chain joins TRBV9 and TRBJ2-3; D perhaps matches TRBD2 (7 bases). Germline V gene sequence: CDR1 SGDLS, CDR2 YYNGEE. CDR3 length: 15 amino acids. Between the trimmed V and J ends, which lost 4 bases and 6 bases, there was a span of 18 bases.

This chain connects TRBV7-2 to TRBJ2-7, with D possibly TRBD2 on 5 matching bases. V lost 6 bases and J 6 bases, leaving 12 bases between the germline ends. The CDR3 extends over 12 amino acids. Germline values: CDR1 SGHTA, CDR2 FQGNSA. The CDR3 DNA reads TGTGCCAGCAGAGAGGGCACCAGCGAGCAGTACTTC. Translating gives CASREGTSEQYF.

The chain couples TRBV6-5 to TRBJ2-3; 7 bases map to TRBD1. There are 16 residues in the CDR3. The V gene end was trimmed by 4 bases and the J gene end by 3 bases; junction bases not matched to a gene: 10. Germline CDR1 MNHEY, CDR2 SVGAGI. The CDR3 DNA is TGTGCCAGCAGTTCCACCCAGACAGGGTTTACAGATACGCAGTATTTT. This codes for CASSSTQTGFTDTQYF.

The chain combines TRBV11-2 with TRBJ1-2; no definite D call. Trimming cost V 4 bases and J 8 bases, with 8 bases left between them. This CDR3 comprises 11 residues. In germline, CDR1 is SGHAT, CDR2 FQNNGV. The CDR3: CASSSSRGYTF. The CDR3 DNA sequence: TGTGCCAGCAGCTCGTCCCGAGGCTACACCTTC.

The chain recombines TRBV28 with TRBJ2-1; TRBD2 matches 12 bases. The junction had 15 bases not matched to a gene; V was cut back by 8 bases and J by 4 bases. The CDR3 totals 18 residues. Per germline, CDR1 MDHEN and CDR2 SYDVKM. The CDR3 DNA is TGTGCCAGCTGCTCACTGCCCGGGACTAGCGGGTCATACAATGAGCAGTTCTTC. Protein sequence: CASCSLPGTSGSYNEQFF.